A single T cell receptor beta chain is shown here with its context. What it binds is unknown. V dropped 5 bases and J dropped 7 bases, with 14 bases sitting between them. Germline V gene data show CDR1 as LNHDA and CDR2 as SQIVND (reference sequence). This CDR3 contains 14 residues. Indicated treatment: some 20 received Ad26.COV2.S at low or high dose, single or two shots; about 5 received placebo; per-sample allocation not given. Vaccine and placebo recipients were sampled on day 63 after the first injection. The sample originates from a study of Ad26.COV2.S vaccination and SARS-CoV-2 variants. Sequenced by immunoSEQ multiplex PCR; TCRdb stores in-frame clones only, minus some. This table has roughly 350,000 clones, 70% to 90% appearing once. The study's findings and limits: Reportedly, after vaccination the spike-specific CD8+ and CD4+ T cell responses displayed substantial breadth.

The receptor was isolated from a person aged 18 to 59 who received the Ad26.COV2.S COVID-19 vaccine or a placebo. The specimen was peripheral blood, collected in a trial of Ad26.COV2.S vaccine versus placebo. This rearrangement joins TRBV19 to TRBJ1-4, with D possibly being TRBD1 (6 bases). Here the CDR3 reads CASSPGGPGEKLFF. The CDR3 DNA reads TGTGCCAGTAGTCCCGGGGGGCCCGGTGAAAAACTGTTTTTT.